A single T cell receptor (beta chain) is shown here with its context. The antigen is not known. These data belong to a study of T cells in Graves' hyperthyroidism and ophthalmopathy. Study at large: The authors collected peripheral blood at initial diagnosis, before any treatment. Study results and caveats: Appearing also in blood were most of the thyroid clonotypes expanded above 0.001.

From RNA transcripts, TCR beta CDR3 regions were amplified. The HTBI primer set was used in a first-round RT-PCR of the TCR CDR3. TCRdb reanalysed the multiplex PCR reads using MiXCR and keeps one entry per CDR3 protein. Seen here are a few hundred thousand distinct CDR3 sequences, around 16% observed once, and the top ten hold roughly 6.6%. When ophthalmopathy did not progress within 18 months, Graves' hyperthyroidism was considered stable. Patients between 18 and 65 years old had hyperthyroidism, newly diagnosed and lasting under 2 months. CDR3 length: 16 amino acids. Per the germline V gene, CDR1 is SEHNR and CDR2 is FQNEAQ (reference sequence). V was shortened by 5 bases and J by 5 bases, with 19 bases between the two germline ends.

This chain connects TRBV7-9 to TRBJ2-1, with no clear D. The sample consisted of blood. The source of this sequence is a woman aged 25 to 45 with Graves' hyperthyroidism. CDR3 nucleotide sequence: TGTGCCAGCAGCCCCCGTTTTGGTTTGAGTAACAATGAGCAGTTCTTC. It is translated as CASSPRFGLSNNEQFF.